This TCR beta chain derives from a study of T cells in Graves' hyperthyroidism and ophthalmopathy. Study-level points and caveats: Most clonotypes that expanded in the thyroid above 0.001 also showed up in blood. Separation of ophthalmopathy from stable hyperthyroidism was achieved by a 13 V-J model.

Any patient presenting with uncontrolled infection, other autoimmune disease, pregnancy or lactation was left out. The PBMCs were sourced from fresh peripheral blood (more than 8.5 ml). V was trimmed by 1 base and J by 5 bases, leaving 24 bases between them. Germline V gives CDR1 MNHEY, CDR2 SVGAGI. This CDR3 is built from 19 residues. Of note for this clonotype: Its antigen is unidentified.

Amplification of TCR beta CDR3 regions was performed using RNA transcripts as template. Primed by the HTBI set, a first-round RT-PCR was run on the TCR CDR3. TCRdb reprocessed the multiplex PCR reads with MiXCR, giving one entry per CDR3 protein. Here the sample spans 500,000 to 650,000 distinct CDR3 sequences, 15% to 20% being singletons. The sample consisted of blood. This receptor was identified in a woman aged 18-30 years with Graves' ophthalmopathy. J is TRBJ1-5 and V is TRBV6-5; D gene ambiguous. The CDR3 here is CASSYWYGVRSVEDQPQHF. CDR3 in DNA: TGTGCCAGCAGTTACTGGTATGGGGTAAGGTCAGTGGAGGATCAGCCCCAGCATTTT.